The T cell receptor (beta chain) described here comes from a study of T-cell memory formation after mild COVID-19. General study results and limits: Several responding clones turned up in pre-infection memory, indicating that cross-reactive memory may have taken part. Researchers could not confirm that second-wave clones peaking on day 37 targeted SARS-CoV-2. Shrinking CD4+ clones resided mostly in CM and EM, and CD8+ ones in EMRA. Clones that shrank (day 15 to 85) were balanced CD4/CD8, whereas later expanders leaned CD4+.

In the case of this clonotype: Its specificity is unknown.

The CDR3 extends over 14 amino acids. Trimming removed 6 bases from V and 5 bases from J; junction bases left unmatched: 5. TCRdb re-derived calls from the 5' RACE reads in MiXCR, one entry per CDR3 protein. The table has roughly 340,000 distinct CDR3 sequences, more than 15% seen once. The genes are TRBV12-3 or TRBV12-4 and TRBJ2-3; 10 bases are a match to TRBD1. The sample was PBMCs or a T cell subset sorted from them (not recorded which). The sequence derives from a man aged 18 to 30 who had mild COVID-19 (a few samples of this study predate the infection). Cell type and time point are not known. Here the CDR3 DNA reads TGTGCCAGCAGGCCCGACAGGGGGCGAGATACGCAGTATTTT. This translates into CASRPDRGRDTQYF.